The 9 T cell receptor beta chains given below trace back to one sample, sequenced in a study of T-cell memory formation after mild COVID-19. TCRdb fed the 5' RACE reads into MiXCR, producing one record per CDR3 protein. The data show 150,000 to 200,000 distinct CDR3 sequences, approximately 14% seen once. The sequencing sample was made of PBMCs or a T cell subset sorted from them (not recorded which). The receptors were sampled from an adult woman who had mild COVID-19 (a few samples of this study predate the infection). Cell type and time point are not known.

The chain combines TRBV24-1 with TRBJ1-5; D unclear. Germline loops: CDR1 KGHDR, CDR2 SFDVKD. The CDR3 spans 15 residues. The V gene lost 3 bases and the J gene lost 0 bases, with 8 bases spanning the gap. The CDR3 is CATSDGPDSNQPQHF. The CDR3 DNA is TGTGCCACCAGTGATGGACCGGATAGCAATCAGCCCCAGCATTTT.

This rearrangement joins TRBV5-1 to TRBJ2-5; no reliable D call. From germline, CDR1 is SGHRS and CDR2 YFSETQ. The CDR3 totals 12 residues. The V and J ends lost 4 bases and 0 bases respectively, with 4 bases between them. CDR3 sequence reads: CASSTNQETQYF. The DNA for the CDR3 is TGCGCCAGCAGCACCAACCAAGAGACCCAGTACTTC.

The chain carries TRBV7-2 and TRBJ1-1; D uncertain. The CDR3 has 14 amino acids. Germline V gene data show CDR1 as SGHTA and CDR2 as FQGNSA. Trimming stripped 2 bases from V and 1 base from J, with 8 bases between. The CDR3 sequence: CASSLFSGNTEAFF. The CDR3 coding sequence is TGTGCCAGCAGCTTATTCTCAGGGAACACTGAAGCTTTCTTT.

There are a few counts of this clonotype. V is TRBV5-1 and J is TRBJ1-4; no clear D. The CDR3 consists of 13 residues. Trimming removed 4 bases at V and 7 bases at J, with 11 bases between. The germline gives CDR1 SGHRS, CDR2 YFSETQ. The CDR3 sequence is CASSLGVREKLFF. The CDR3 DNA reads TGCGCCAGCAGCCTCGGGGTCCGTGAAAAACTGTTTTTT. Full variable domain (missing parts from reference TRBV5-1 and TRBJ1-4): KAGVTQTPRYLIKTRGQQVTLSCSPISGHRSVSWYQQTPGQGLQFLFEYFSETQRNKGNFPGRFSGRQFSNSRSEMNVSTLELGDSALYLCASSLGVREKLFFGSGTQLSVL.

The CDR3 DNA reads as TGCAGCGTTGCGACAGGGGGCTCGACTGAAGCTTTCTTT. It encodes CSVATGGSTEAFF. This chain uses TRBV29-1 with TRBJ1-1; TRBD1 matches at 10 bases. This CDR3 region has 13 residues. J was trimmed by 5 bases and V by 4 bases; bases with no gene match: 4. Germline CDR1 reads SQVTM; CDR2 reads ANQGSEA.

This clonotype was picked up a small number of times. The CDR3 DNA sequence: TGCGCCAGCAGCTTGGCCAGTACCCTCTACAATGAGCAGTTCTTC. This codes for CASSLASTLYNEQFF. The chain combines TRBV5-1 with TRBJ2-1; D unclear. V dropped 0 bases and J dropped 3 bases, with 10 bases sitting between them. This CDR3 comprises 15 residues. Germline CDR1 SGHRS, CDR2 YFSETQ.

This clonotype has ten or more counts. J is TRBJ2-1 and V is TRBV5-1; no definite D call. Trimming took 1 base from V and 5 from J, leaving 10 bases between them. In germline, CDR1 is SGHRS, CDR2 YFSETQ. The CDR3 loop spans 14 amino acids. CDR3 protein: CASSLPDPNNEQFF. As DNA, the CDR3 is TGCGCCAGCAGCTTGCCTGATCCGAACAATGAGCAGTTCTTC.

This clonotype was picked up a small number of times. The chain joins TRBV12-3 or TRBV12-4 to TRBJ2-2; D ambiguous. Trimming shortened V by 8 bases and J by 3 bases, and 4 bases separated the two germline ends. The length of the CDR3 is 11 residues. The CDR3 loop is CASRHTGELFF. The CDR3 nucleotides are TGTGCCAGCCGTCACACCGGGGAGCTGTTTTTT.

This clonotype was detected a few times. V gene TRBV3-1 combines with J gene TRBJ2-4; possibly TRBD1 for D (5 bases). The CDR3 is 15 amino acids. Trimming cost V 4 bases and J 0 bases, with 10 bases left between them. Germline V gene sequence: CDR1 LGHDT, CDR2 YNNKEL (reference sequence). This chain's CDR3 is CASSRRVGAKNIQYF. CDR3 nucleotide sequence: TGTGCCAGCAGCCGCAGGGTAGGAGCCAAAAACATTCAGTACTTC. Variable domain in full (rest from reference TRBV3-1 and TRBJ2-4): DTAVSQTPKYLVTQMGNDKSIKCEQNLGHDTMYWYKQDSKKFLKIMFSYNNKELIINETVPNRFSPKSPDKAHLNLHINSLELGDSAVYFCASSRRVGAKNIQYFGAGTRLSVL.